The 16 T cell receptor beta chains listed next were all sequenced from one sample in a study of blood T cell repertoires in COVID-19. The protocol was immunoSEQ multiplex PCR, while the TCRdb copy is restricted to in-frame clones and leaves out a portion. The sample consists of about 210,000 clones, roughly four fifths of them appearing once. Sequenced sample: peripheral blood. These receptors were taken from a woman in her thirties or forties with acute or convalescent COVID-19.

The V and J genes are TRBV4-3 and TRBJ2-2; 9 bases match TRBD2. Germline-derived CDR1 and CDR2 are LGHNA and YSLEER. This CDR3 region has 16 residues. V gave up 2 bases and J gave up 4 bases; unmatched junction bases: 5. The CDR3 DNA reads as TGCGCCAGCAGCCAACTCCTAGCGGGATCCACCGGGGAGCTGTTTTTT. Translating it yields CASSQLLAGSTGELFF.

V gene TRBV6-6 combines with J gene TRBJ2-3; tentative D call: TRBD2 (7 bases). CDR1 is MNHNY and CDR2 is SVGAGI in the germline V gene (reference sequence). V lost 2 bases, J lost 2 bases, and 11 bases lay in between. This CDR3 is 15 amino acids long. The CDR3 loop reads CASSYRGATTDTQYF. The CDR3 DNA reads as TGTGCCAGCAGTTACCGGGGGGCTACCACAGATACGCAGTATTTT.

V is TRBV5-1 and J is TRBJ1-1; possible D gene TRBD1, 5 bases. The germline V gene encodes CDR1 SGHRS and CDR2 YFSETQ. CDR3 length: 14 residues. Deletions cut 3 bases from V and 6 bases from J, with 15 bases between. The CDR3 loop reads CASSWIGGEAEAFF. As DNA, the CDR3 is TGCGCCAGCAGCTGGATCGGGGGTGAGGCTGAAGCTTTCTTT.

This chain links TRBV6-1 with TRBJ2-2; D is possibly TRBD1 (7 bases). Germline CDR1 is MNHNS and CDR2 is SASEGT. The germline V and J ends were trimmed by 1 base and 6 bases, with 12 bases remaining between them. CDR3 size: 15 residues. CDR3: CASSEVGRGAGELFF. The CDR3 DNA reads TGTGCCAGCAGTGAAGTCGGCAGGGGGGCCGGGGAGCTGTTTTTT.

The chain employs TRBV5-1 and TRBJ1-2; D is unresolved. Per the germline V gene, CDR1 is SGHRS and CDR2 is YFSETQ. The V and J ends lost 1 base and 6 bases respectively, with 7 bases between them. This CDR3 contains 12 residues. The CDR3 here is CASSLSSHGYTF. In DNA form, the CDR3 reads TGCGCCAGCAGCTTGTCTTCCCATGGCTACACCTTC.

The chain carries TRBV7-9 and TRBJ2-7, with no clear D. Trimming pared 4 bases from V and 0 bases from J, leaving 4 bases between. The germline V gene encodes CDR1 SEHNR and CDR2 FQNEAQ (reference sequence). The CDR3 runs to 12 residues. The CDR3: CASSSRSYEQYF. The DNA of the CDR3 is TGTGCCAGCAGCTCCCGCTCCTACGAGCAGTACTTC.

The genes are TRBV7-8 and TRBJ1-6, with D maybe TRBD1 (5 bases). CDR1 and CDR2 from the germline V gene are SGHVS and FQNEAQ. The V and J ends lost 6 bases and 7 bases respectively, with 16 bases between them. The CDR3 has 15 amino acids. CDR3 coding DNA: TGTGCCAGCAGTTTGACGGGGGGGTGGAATTCACCCCTCCACTTT. Its protein is CASSLTGGWNSPLHF.

The chain employs TRBV10-3 and TRBJ2-7; 7 bases line up with TRBD2. Trimming cost V 2 bases and J 0 bases; bases outside gene matches: 1. This CDR3 is built from 14 residues. Looked up from germline, CDR1 is ENHRY and CDR2 is SYGVKD. For the CDR3, the DNA is TGTGCCATCAGTGAGACTAGCGACTCCTACGAGCAGTACTTC. It yields the protein CAISETSDSYEQYF.

The chain combines TRBV19 with TRBJ1-2; 9 positions match TRBD1. The V segment lost 1 base and the J segment 11 bases; nucleotides outside the gene matches: 5. This CDR3 comprises 13 residues. Germline values: CDR1 LNHDA, CDR2 SQIVND (reference sequence). The CDR3 protein is CASSIVPGQGYTF. CDR3 nucleotides: TGTGCCAGTAGTATAGTCCCGGGACAGGGATACACCTTC.

The gene calls are TRBV30 and TRBJ1-6; TRBD1 agrees at 8 bases. The CDR3 spans 15 residues. Germline loops: CDR1 GTSNPN, CDR2 SVGIG (reference sequence). V shed 3 bases, J shed 7 bases, and the junction held 8 bases outside the gene matches. DNA of the CDR3: TGTGCCTGGAGCGGCTGGACAGGGCTGAATTCACCCCTCCACTTT. Translation: CAWSGWTGLNSPLHF.

This clone has just a few counts. This rearrangement joins TRBV7-2 to TRBJ2-2; 13 bases map to TRBD2. The V gene end was trimmed by 4 bases and the J gene end by 6 bases; junction bases not matched to a gene: 2. This CDR3 comprises 15 residues. Germline-derived CDR1 and CDR2 are SGHTA and FQGNSA. In DNA, the CDR3 is TGTGCCAGCAGCTCACTAGCGGGGGGGCCCGGGGAGCTGTTTTTT. It specifies CASSSLAGGPGELFF. The entire variable domain, with the rest obtained from reference TRBV7-2 and TRBJ2-2, is as follows: GAGVSQSPSNKVTEKGKDVELRCDPISGHTALYWYRQSLGQGLEFLIYFQGNSAPDKSGLPSDRFSAERTGGSVSTLTIQRTQQEDSAVYLCASSSLAGGPGELFFGEGSRLTVL.

The chain couples TRBV10-3 to TRBJ2-1, with a possible D match to TRBD2 (6 bases). The V gene lost 6 bases and the J gene lost 8 bases, with 14 bases spanning the gap. Germline V lookup: CDR1 ENHRY, CDR2 SYGVKD. The CDR3 spans 13 residues. DNA for the CDR3: TGTGCCATCAGGACGGGGGATTGGGATGAGCAGTTCTTC. This translates into CAIRTGDWDEQFF.

The sample holds one count of this clone. V gene TRBV6-5 combines with J gene TRBJ2-7; TRBD2 matches 7 bases. CDR1 is MNHEY, CDR2 SVGAGI, per germline. J gave up 3 bases and V 7 bases, and 3 bases lay outside the gene matches. CDR3 length: 12 residues. The CDR3 spells CASTERGYEQYF. The CDR3 DNA reads TGTGCCAGCACCGAGCGGGGCTACGAGCAGTACTTC.

This chain uses TRBV6-5 with TRBJ1-2, with D hard to call. This CDR3 is built from 14 residues. Deletions cut 4 bases from V and 0 bases from J, with 9 bases between. CDR1 is MNHEY, CDR2 SVGAGI, per germline. The CDR3 DNA is TGTGCCAGCAGTTCTCAAGAGGCTAACTATGGCTACACCTTC. Its translation is CASSSQEANYGYTF.

The J gene is TRBJ2-7, the V gene TRBV5-1; D is possibly TRBD1 (6 bases). Trimming took off 0 bases at V and 5 bases at J, with 15 bases between the two ends. The CDR3 has 15 amino acids. In germline, CDR1 is SGHRS, CDR2 YFSETQ. CDR3 DNA: TGCGCCAGCAGCTTGGTTTTACAGGGCAACCACGAGCAGTACTTC. It encodes CASSLVLQGNHEQYF.

CDR3 DNA: TGTGCCAGCAGCTTCAGTCCATTCTATAATTCACCCCTCCACTTT. Amino acid sequence: CASSFSPFYNSPLHF. This chain uses TRBV11-2 with TRBJ1-6; D is unclear. Germline V CDR1 and CDR2: SGHAT, FQNNGV. With 3 bases removed from V and 3 bases from J, the gap between germline ends came to 9 bases. The CDR3 is made up of 15 amino acids. The full variable domain, completed using reference TRBV11-2 and TRBJ1-6, is EAGVAQSPRYKIIEKRQSVAFWCNPISGHATLYWYQQILGQGPKLLIQFQNNGVVDDSQLPKDRFSAERLKGVDSTLKIQPAKLEDSAVYLCASSFSPFYNSPLHFGNGTRLTVT.